The present T cell receptor beta chain was sequenced within a study of T-cell memory formation after mild COVID-19. As for the study in general: TCR clusters were mostly confined to one donor each.

Trimming took 4 bases from V and 4 from J; bases not matched to a gene: 16. This CDR3 is built from 19 residues. The germline V gene has CDR1 SGHTA and CDR2 FQGNSA. Of note for this clonotype: What it recognizes is unknown.

Constant-segment primers served in 5'RACE that generated TCR alpha and TCR beta cDNA libraries bearing sample barcodes and UMIs. TCRdb processed the 5' RACE reads anew with MiXCR; each CDR3 protein has one entry. The table shows 150,000 or so distinct CDR3 sequences, with 11% occurring only once. Study conclusions and caveats: Some responding clones appeared in pre-infection memory, suggesting cross-reactive memory joined. Clones shrinking from day 15 to 85 showed even CD4/CD8 mixes; later expanders tilted CD4+.

This chain uses TRBV7-2 with TRBJ1-2; 12 bases align to TRBD1. Sequencing was done on a sample of PBMCs or a T cell subset sorted from them (not recorded which). The source is a man aged 18 to 29 who had mild COVID-19 (a few samples of this study predate the infection). Cell type and time point are not known. The CDR3 bases are TGTGCCAGCAGCTCTCTAATGAACCCCGGGACAGGGGGCGCCTATGGCTACACCTTC. It yields the protein CASSSLMNPGTGGAYGYTF.